These 16 T cell receptor beta chains were sequenced from one sample in a study of cytomegalovirus exposure and HLA in healthy donors. The PCR contained 60 Vbeta and 13 Jbeta primers. Generated by immunoSEQ multiplex PCR, the TCRdb table keeps only in-frame clones and is missing some. The table lists around 190,000 clones, about 69% of them singletons. The sample was PBMCs. The receptors come from a man aged 25-45 years in good health and CMV-seropositive.

The chain joins TRBV6-5 to TRBJ1-1; D ambiguous. The V end was cut by 0 bases, the J end by 10 bases, with 12 bases between. Germline V gene data show CDR1 as MNHEY and CDR2 as SVGAGI. The CDR3 length is 13 residues. This chain's CDR3 is CASSYSAALGAFF. CDR3 nucleotides: TGTGCCAGCAGTTACTCGGCGGCCCTGGGAGCTTTCTTT.

The chain is built from TRBV2 and TRBJ2-5, with a tentative D call TRBD1 (6 bases). The J call may be faulty, since TRBJ2-7 better matches the DNA end. The CDR3 is 11 residues long. CDR1 is SNHLY and CDR2 is FYNNEI in the germline V gene. Here the CDR3 DNA reads TGTGCCAGCTTTGGGGGCAACGAGCAGTACTTC. It codes for CASFGGNEQYF.

The chain has TRBV6-1 and TRBJ2-1, with TRBD1 matching 8 bases. CDR3 length: 16 amino acids. Germline V CDR1 and CDR2: MNHNS, SASEGT. The trim removed 2 bases at V and 5 bases at J, leaving 8 bases unmatched. The CDR3 here is CASSETYRGFDNEQFF. CDR3 DNA: TGTGCCAGCAGTGAAACATACAGGGGGTTCGACAATGAGCAGTTCTTC.

CDR3 nucleotide sequence: TGTGCCAGCAGCCGACTAGCGGGGGGTAGCACAGATACGCAGTATTTT. It encodes CASSRLAGGSTDTQYF. The J gene is TRBJ2-3, the V gene TRBV11-2, with 13 bases lining up with TRBD2. Germline lookup yields CDR1 SGHAT and CDR2 FQNNGV. The CDR3 loop spans 16 amino acids. J lost 0 bases, V lost 5 bases, and 2 bases had no gene match.

In this sample, this clone turned up a few times. This chain joins TRBV11-3 and TRBJ2-5; TRBD2 matches at 14 bases. The CDR3 runs to 17 residues. Germline CDR1 is SGHNT and CDR2 is YENEEA. The junction had 8 bases not matched to a gene; V was cut back by 5 bases and J by 3 bases. CDR3 sequence reads: CASSPGTSGSVEETQYF. As DNA, the CDR3 is TGTGCCAGCAGCCCGGGGACTAGCGGGAGTGTGGAAGAGACCCAGTACTTC.

The rearrangement uses TRBV18 and TRBJ1-2; D is perhaps TRBD1 (5 bases). V was pared by 1 base and J by 8 bases, with 17 bases between. The CDR3 is 15 amino acids. Germline-derived CDR1 and CDR2 are KGHSH and LQKENI. The CDR3 DNA reads as TGTGCCAGCTCACCACTGCAGGGCGAAGCGGGAGGCTACACCTTC. Amino acid sequence: CASSPLQGEAGGYTF.

The CDR3 coding sequence is TGTGCCAGCATGGAGGGCCCCTGTGGCTACGAGCAGTACTTC. Protein sequence: CASMEGPCGYEQYF. V and J are TRBV21-1 and TRBJ2-7; the table's D call, TRBD2, was not checked against the DNA. TRBV21-1 is a documented pseudogene. There are 14 residues in the CDR3.

This clone was counted a single time. The CDR3 region is CASSSRTSGRTDTQYF. The CDR3 region has the DNA TGTGCCAGCAGTTCGCGGACTAGCGGGAGGACAGATACGCAGTATTTT. The chain uses TRBV2 and TRBJ2-3; 14 bases align to TRBD2. CDR3 length: 16 amino acids. Germline V gene data show CDR1 as SNHLY and CDR2 as FYNNEI. J was trimmed by 3 bases and V by 5 bases; bases with no gene match: 4.

The chain is built from TRBV6-1 and TRBJ1-5; 7 positions agree with TRBD1. The junction had 7 bases not matched to a gene; V was cut back by 7 bases and J by 4 bases. The CDR3 has 14 residues. Germline CDR1 reads MNHNS; CDR2 reads SASEGT. The DNA for the CDR3 is TGTGCCAGCAATACAGGGGAGTGGAATCAGCCCCAGCATTTT. Protein product: CASNTGEWNQPQHF.

This chain uses TRBV6-5 with TRBJ2-1, with 10 bases lining up with TRBD2. The germline gives CDR1 MNHEY, CDR2 SVGAGI. This CDR3 comprises 14 residues. V shed 10 bases and J 0 bases; nucleotides not matched to a gene: 3. CDR3 region: CATSSGSSYNEQFF. For the CDR3, the DNA is TGTGCCACATCTAGCGGGAGCTCCTACAATGAGCAGTTCTTC.

V gene TRBV14 combines with J gene TRBJ2-5; D is ambiguous. The germline V and J ends were trimmed by 5 bases and 2 bases, with 3 bases remaining between them. The CDR3 spans 11 residues. CDR1 is SGHDN and CDR2 is FVKESK in the germline V gene. Written as DNA, the CDR3 is TGTGCCAGCAGCTCTCAAGAGACCCAGTACTTC. It codes for CASSSQETQYF. Drawing the rest from reference TRBV14 and TRBJ2-5, the complete variable domain is EAGVTQFPSHSVIEKGQTVTLRCDPISGHDNLYWYRRVMGKEIKFLLHFVKESKQDESGMPNNRFLAERTGGTYSTLKVQPAELEDSGVYFCASSSQETQYFGPGTRLLVL.

V is TRBV27 and J is TRBJ1-2; TRBD1 aligns across 7 bases. The CDR3 is made up of 14 amino acids. J gave up 4 bases and V 5 bases, and 7 bases lay outside the gene matches. The V gene's germline CDR1 is MNHEY and CDR2 SMNVEV (reference sequence). The CDR3 sequence is CASSPRTGAYGYTF. CDR3 nucleotides: TGTGCCAGCAGTCCACGGACAGGCGCCTATGGCTACACCTTC.

The chain is built from TRBV2 and TRBJ1-6; 8 nucleotides match TRBD1. V lost 7 bases, J lost 4 bases, and 9 bases stayed unmatched. CDR3 length: 16 residues. The germline gives CDR1 SNHLY, CDR2 FYNNEI. The CDR3 sequence is CASTVDREWYNSPLHF. Written as DNA, the CDR3 is TGTGCCAGCACCGTGGACAGGGAGTGGTATAATTCACCCCTCCACTTT.

This chain links TRBV7-9 with TRBJ1-5; 9 bases are a match to TRBD1. Germline values: CDR1 SEHNR, CDR2 FQNEAQ (reference sequence). Unmatched junction bases numbered 6, after V lost 8 bases and J lost 4 bases. The CDR3 consists of 14 residues. This CDR3 reads CASSDRGSNQPQHF. CDR3 bases: TGTGCCAGCTCGGACAGGGGAAGTAATCAGCCCCAGCATTTT.

The rearrangement links TRBV6-5 to TRBJ1-4; D is unresolved. The CDR3 contains 15 residues. Trimming took 0 bases from V and 0 from J, leaving 5 bases between them. Germline V CDR1 and CDR2: MNHEY, SVGAGI. The chain's CDR3 is CASSYSPATNEKLFF. CDR3 sequence (DNA): TGTGCCAGCAGTTACTCCCCCGCAACTAATGAAAAACTGTTTTTT.

The V call is TRBV19, the J call TRBJ1-5; D is uncertain. Germline V gives CDR1 LNHDA, CDR2 SQIVND (reference sequence). This CDR3 is 16 amino acids long. Trimming removed 4 bases at V and 1 base at J, with 14 bases between. CDR3: CASSRAKFPSNQPQHF. The CDR3 DNA reads as TGTGCCAGTAGTAGGGCCAAATTCCCAAGCAATCAGCCCCAGCATTTT. The full variable domain, its missing parts supplied by reference TRBV19 and TRBJ1-5, is DGGITQSPKYLFRKEGQNVTLSCEQNLNHDAMYWYRQDPGQGLRLIYYSQIVNDFQKGDIAEGYSVSREKKESFPLTVTSAQKNPTAFYLCASSRAKFPSNQPQHFGDGTRLSIL.